This paragraph covers one TCR beta chain sequence. This sample is drawn from a study of blood T cell repertoires in COVID-19. The overall study: The United States, Italy and Spain provided the acute and convalescent COVID-19 samples.

Repertoires were generated with immunoSEQ multiplex PCR, while TCRdb's copy carries only in-frame clones and drops some. The sample holds roughly 160,000 clones; about 88% are singletons and the top ten take 0.99%. Material for sequencing was peripheral blood. The receptor comes from a man between 18 and 29 years old with acute or convalescent COVID-19.

The CDR3: CASSQSPSGGVRGTGELFF. CDR3 sequence (DNA): TGTGCCAGCAGCCAATCCCCTAGCGGGGGGGTACGAGGGACCGGGGAGCTGTTTTTT. The chain has TRBV3-1 (or the pseudogene TRBV3-2) and TRBJ2-2; TRBD2 matches 12 bases. The V segment lost 2 bases and the J segment 5 bases; nucleotides outside the gene matches: 12. Germline-derived CDR1 and CDR2 are LGHDT and YNNKEL (reference sequence). The length of the CDR3 is 19 residues.